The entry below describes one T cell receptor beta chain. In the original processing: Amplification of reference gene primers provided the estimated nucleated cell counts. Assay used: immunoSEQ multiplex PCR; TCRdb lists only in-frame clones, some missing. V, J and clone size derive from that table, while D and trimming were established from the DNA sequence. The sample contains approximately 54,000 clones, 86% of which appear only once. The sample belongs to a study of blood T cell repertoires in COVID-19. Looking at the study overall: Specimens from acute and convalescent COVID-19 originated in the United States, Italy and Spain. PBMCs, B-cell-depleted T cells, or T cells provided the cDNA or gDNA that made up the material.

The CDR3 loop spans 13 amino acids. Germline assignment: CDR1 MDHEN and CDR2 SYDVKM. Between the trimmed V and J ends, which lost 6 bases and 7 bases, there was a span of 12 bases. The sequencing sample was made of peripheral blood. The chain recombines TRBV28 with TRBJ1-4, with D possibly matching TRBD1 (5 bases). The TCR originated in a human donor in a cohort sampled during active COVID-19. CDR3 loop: CASRLGGSEKLFF. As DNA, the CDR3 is TGTGCCAGCAGATTGGGGGGAAGTGAAAAACTGTTTTTT.